A selection of T cell receptor beta chains follows, all from one sample in a study of blood T cells in healthy people across ages. TCRdb re-derived calls from the 5' RACE reads in MiXCR, one entry per CDR3 protein. The sample includes fewer than 750,000 distinct CDR3 sequences, under 65% of them seen just once. Sample: blood. The receptor set was obtained from a woman older than 75 in good health. CDR3s include the opening cysteine and the closing phenylalanine or tryptophan. D genes are given only for firm matches. Expanded clones are given a class, and other clones once, few, many or no size at all.

>TRBV20-1|.|TRBJ2-5|.
TGCAGTGCTAGTGAGGCTAGCGAAGAGACCCAGTACTTC
CSASEASEETQYF
>TRBV7-2|many|TRBJ2-7|TRBD2
TGTGCCAGCAGCTGGAGCGGGAAACCCCACGAGCAGTACTTC
CASSWSGKPHEQYF
>TRBV9|.|TRBJ2-3|TRBD1
TGTGCCAGCAGCGCCCAACTTACAGGGGCAGATACGCAGTATTTT
CASSAQLTGADTQYF
>TRBV2|.|TRBJ1-5|TRBD1
TGTGCCAGCATGAGACAGGGGACGGGCAATCAGCCCCAGCATTTT
CASMRQGTGNQPQHF
>TRBV12-3/TRBV12-4|.|TRBJ1-1|.
TGTGCCAGCGCGTGGGGGGGAAACACTGAAGCTTTCTTT
CASAWGGNTEAFF
>TRBV11-2|.|TRBJ2-1|.
TGTGCCAGCAGCTTAGTTGTAGGGACTCACTACAATGAGCAGTTCTTC
CASSLVVGTHYNEQFF
>TRBV2|few|TRBJ2-1|TRBD1
TGTGCCAGCTGCAGGGGGTATGAGCAGTTCTTC
CASCRGYEQFF
>TRBV11-2|.|TRBJ2-1|TRBD2
TGTGCCAGCAGCCTCCAATCAGGACTAGCGGGATTTGATGAGCAGTTCTTC
CASSLQSGLAGFDEQFF
>TRBV10-3|many|TRBJ2-1|TRBD1
TGTGCCATCAGGACGACAGGGGATAATGAGCAGTTCTTC
CAIRTTGDNEQFF
>TRBV20-1|.|TRBJ2-1|TRBD2
TGCAGTGCTAGAGATCGGGCGACTAGCCCTGGGGGCTCCTACAATGAGCAGTTCTTC
CSARDRATSPGGSYNEQFF
>TRBV9|.|TRBJ2-6|.
TGTGCCAGCAGCGTACTGGGGGTTGGGGCCAACGTCCTGACTTTC
CASSVLGVGANVLTF
>TRBV20-1|.|TRBJ1-2|.
TGCAGTGCTAGTCCGGTAGGCTACACCTTC
CSASPVGYTF
>TRBV5-6|.|TRBJ1-2|.
TGTGCCAGCAGCGATTTGAACAGGGAAGGCCCTAGAGGCTACACCTTC
CASSDLNREGPRGYTF
>TRBV6-5|many|TRBJ1-5|.
TGTGCCAGCAGTTATTTGGGGGGCGGTCAGCCCCAGCATTTT
CASSYLGGGQPQHF
>TRBV29-1|.|TRBJ2-7|.
TGCAGCGTTGAGAACCGAATGGCGGGATCCTACGAGCAGTACTTC
CSVENRMAGSYEQYF
>TRBV18|once|TRBJ1-1|TRBD1
TGTGCCAGCTCCCGGACAGGCGGAGTTGGCACTGAAGCTTTCTTT
CASSRTGGVGTEAFF
>TRBV29-1|.|TRBJ2-1|.
TGCAGCGTTGATCGTCCGGGCCCCGAGGTCCATGAGCAGTTCTTC
CSVDRPGPEVHEQFF
>TRBV6-2/TRBV6-3|many|TRBJ2-5|.
TGTGCCAGCAGTTATTTGGACTACGCTTTTGGGACCCAGTACTTC
CASSYLDYAFGTQYF
>TRBV5-8|many|TRBJ2-3|.
TGTGCCAGCAGCCCCTGGAGGGGGATCACAGATACGCAGTATTTT
CASSPWRGITDTQYF
>TRBV4-2|.|TRBJ2-1|TRBD1
TGTGCCAGCAGCCAAGATCTAGGACAGGGCAATGAGCAGTTCTTC
CASSQDLGQGNEQFF
>TRBV6-2/TRBV6-3|.|TRBJ2-6|.
TGTGCCAGCAGTTATGGGCAGTCCGGGGCCAACGTCCTGACTTTC
CASSYGQSGANVLTF
>TRBV6-6|.|TRBJ1-6|.
TGTGCCAGCAGTTACTACCAGGGAGCGAGTTCACCCCTCCACTTT
CASSYYQGASSPLHF
>TRBV6-6|.|TRBJ2-1|.
TGTGCCAGCAGTTATTCAGGGGAGGATGAGCAGTTCTTC
CASSYSGEDEQFF
>TRBV7-2|.|TRBJ2-5|TRBD1
TGTGCCAGCAGCTTATCCCAGGGGGTTTTCAAGACCCAGTACTTC
CASSLSQGVFKTQYF
>TRBV7-2|.|TRBJ2-7|.
TGTGCCAGCAGCGTTTGGGGACCCTACGAGCAGTACTTC
CASSVWGPYEQYF
>TRBV18|few|TRBJ2-1|TRBD2
TGTGCCAGCTCACCCTCACGGCGGGGGACTTCCTACAATGAGCAGTTCTTC
CASSPSRRGTSYNEQFF
>TRBV4-1|few|TRBJ1-1|.
TGCGCCAGCAGCCAGCTCCTCTCAGGGGCTGAAGCTTTCTTT
CASSQLLSGAEAFF
>TRBV5-5|few|TRBJ1-5|.
TGTGCCAGCAATTTGGGGGAAAGCAATCAGCCCCAGCATTTT
CASNLGESNQPQHF
>TRBV15|.|TRBJ2-7|.
TGTGCCACCAGCAGCGCCCAGGGTTCCTACGAGCAGTACTTC
CATSSAQGSYEQYF
>TRBV29-1|many|TRBJ1-6|.
TGCAGCAAACGGGGGTCACCCCTCCACTTT
CSKRGSPLHF
>TRBV20-1|many|TRBJ2-1|.
TGCAGTGCTACACTCGCGAGCTCCTACAATGAGCAGTTCTTC
CSATLASSYNEQFF
>TRBV30|.|TRBJ1-2|.
TGTGCCTGGAGCGAGGGATCCTATGGCTACACCTTC
CAWSEGSYGYTF
>TRBV14|.|TRBJ1-4|TRBD1
TGTGCCAGCAGCCAAGGACCAGGGGGCTCGGATGAAAAACTGTTTTTT
CASSQGPGGSDEKLFF
>TRBV11-1|.|TRBJ2-5|.
TGTGCCAGCAGCTTAGTTGGCCAGAGCCAAGAGACCCAGTACTTC
CASSLVGQSQETQYF
>TRBV6-1|few|TRBJ2-7|TRBD2
TGTGCCAGCAGTGTGGCTAGCGGATCCTACAATGAGCAGTACTTC
CASSVASGSYNEQYF
>TRBV7-2|.|TRBJ1-3|.
TGTGCCAGCAGCCAAGCGGGCGGAAACACCATATATTTT
CASSQAGGNTIYF
>TRBV5-1|few|TRBJ2-3|.
TGCGCCAGCAGCTCAGGACAGCAACTCTGGACAGATACGCAGTATTTT
CASSSGQQLWTDTQYF
>TRBV3-1|many|TRBJ2-1|TRBD2
TGTGCCAGCAGCCAACCCCCGGGGGGTGGGTACAATGAGCAGTTCTTC
CASSQPPGGGYNEQFF
>TRBV20-1|.|TRBJ2-5|TRBD2
TGCAGTGCTCCCGTAGCGGGAGGCCGAACCCAGTACTTC
CSAPVAGGRTQYF
>TRBV29-1|few|TRBJ2-7|.
TGCAGCGTCACACTAGCTGGAGAGCAGTACTTC
CSVTLAGEQYF
>TRBV3-1|.|TRBJ2-7|TRBD2
TGTGCCAGCAGCCTACGACAGAGAAAGACTAGCGGGAGGTTGTACGAGCAGTACTTC
CASSLRQRKTSGRLYEQYF
>TRBV3-1|.|TRBJ1-2|TRBD1
TGTGCCAGCAGCCAATGGGACAGTTCGAAAAGTGGGTATGGCTACACCTTC
CASSQWDSSKSGYGYTF
>TRBV7-8|many|TRBJ2-3|.
TGTGCCAGCAGCCCTAATACAGGGCCCAGCACAGATACGCAGTATTTT
CASSPNTGPSTDTQYF
>TRBV10-3|.|TRBJ1-1|TRBD1
TGTGCCATCAGACAGGGGGCGGACACTGAAGCTTTCTTT
CAIRQGADTEAFF
>TRBV2|few|TRBJ1-6|.
TGTGCCAGCAACCGGGACGGAGATAATTCACCCCTCCACTTT
CASNRDGDNSPLHF
>TRBV3-1|.|TRBJ1-1|.
TGTGCCAGCAGCCCGCAGCGGGGGACTGAAGCTTTCTTT
CASSPQRGTEAFF
>TRBV7-3|.|TRBJ1-2|TRBD1
TGTGCCAGCAGCTTACTCGGGACAGGGGATAGTGCTGGCTACACCTTC
CASSLLGTGDSAGYTF
>TRBV9|few|TRBJ2-2|.
TGTGCCAGCAGCGTAGACCCTACGAACACCGGGGAGCTGTTTTTT
CASSVDPTNTGELFF
>TRBV30|.|TRBJ2-7|TRBD1
TGTGCCTGGAGACCAGGGGGCGAGCAGTACTTC
CAWRPGGEQYF
>TRBV7-2|.|TRBJ2-4|.
TGTGCCAGCAGCTTAAACGAGGGGATAGGGTCCAAAAACATTCAGTACTTC
CASSLNEGIGSKNIQYF
>TRBV5-6|few|TRBJ2-2|TRBD1
TGTGCCAGCAGCCCCACAGGGGTTAACACCGGGGAGCTGTTTTTT
CASSPTGVNTGELFF
>TRBV4-1|.|TRBJ2-1|.
TGCGCCAGCAGCCAAGATCAGGTGCCGAATGAGCAGTTCTTC
CASSQDQVPNEQFF